This TCR beta chain was documented in a study of T cells in Graves' hyperthyroidism and ophthalmopathy. General study points: For ophthalmopathy, model prediction preceded onset by a median roughly 6.3 months. Blood also contained most expanded thyroid clonotypes above 0.001.

This CDR3 has 13 amino acids. Germline V gene lookup returns CDR1 SGHTA and CDR2 FQGNSA. V gave up 1 base and J gave up 8 bases, with 12 bases separating them. No ophthalmopathy progression within 18 months constituted stable Graves' hyperthyroidism. Newly diagnosed hyperthyroidism, duration under 2 months, in patients aged 18 to 65. This clonotype was recorded many times. What it recognizes is unknown. The investigators amplified TCR beta CDR3 regions from RNA transcripts. RT-PCR in the first round (using the HTBI primer set) targeted the TCR CDR3. TCRdb passed the multiplex PCR reads through MiXCR, listing each CDR3 protein once. The table has 300,000 or so distinct CDR3 sequences, around 20% seen once.

The TCR comes from a woman aged 45-60 years with Graves' hyperthyroidism. The source material was blood. The rearrangement joins TRBV7-2 to TRBJ2-7, with D possibly being TRBD1 (6 bases). Written as DNA, the CDR3 is TGTGCCAGCAGCTTAGAGTTACAGGGCAAGCAGTACTTC. Translated: CASSLELQGKQYF.